These 28 T cell receptor beta chains came from one sample sequenced in a study of identical twins. TCRdb called the 5' RACE reads again in MiXCR, with one record for every CDR3 protein. Of a few hundred thousand distinct CDR3 sequences in the sample, 9% were seen once. Sequenced input: naive T cells sorted from blood. The receptors stem from a woman aged 45-65 years in good health.

The chain couples TRBV12-3 or TRBV12-4 to TRBJ1-2; 7 nucleotides line up with TRBD1. The ends lost 5 bases at V and 2 bases at J; junction bases unmatched: 5. CDR3 length: 14 residues. The CDR3, as DNA: TGTGCCAGCAGTCGGACAGGAGTAAACTATGGCTACACCTTC. It is translated as CASSRTGVNYGYTF.

V and J are TRBV12-3 or TRBV12-4 and TRBJ2-1, with unresolved D. V was cut by 6 bases and J by 9 bases, with 12 bases left in between. The CDR3 is made up of 12 amino acids. CDR3 in DNA: TGTGCCAGCAGCCCGCACAGCGTTGAGCAGTTCTTC. This encodes CASSPHSVEQFF.

This clonotype has a count of ten or more. V usage is TRBV5-1 and J usage is TRBJ2-1; 8 bases agree with TRBD1. V was pared by 4 bases and J by 3 bases, with 12 bases of the junction left unmatched. CDR1 is SGHRS, CDR2 YFSETQ, per germline. The CDR3 has 17 residues. The CDR3 bases are TGCGCCAGCAGCCCCGGTCTCAGGGGGCGTATCTACAATGAGCAGTTCTTC. This translates into CASSPGLRGRIYNEQFF.

In its sample, this clonotype was seen many times. This sequence joins TRBV5-1 and TRBJ2-1; D tentatively fits TRBD1 or TRBD2 (5 bases each). CDR1 is SGHRS and CDR2 is YFSETQ in the germline V gene. V lost 4 bases, J lost 5 bases, and 10 bases lay in between. There are 13 residues in the CDR3. CDR3 in DNA: TGCGCCAGCAGCACGGGACGGCACAATGAGCAGTTCTTC. Encoded protein: CASSTGRHNEQFF.

There are a few counts of this clonotype. The rearrangement links TRBV7-2 to TRBJ1-1; D remains ambiguous. This CDR3 region has 16 residues. The germline V and J ends were trimmed by 1 base and 4 bases, with 16 bases remaining between them. Germline lookup yields CDR1 SGHTA and CDR2 FQGNSA. CDR3 sequence reads: CASSLGGRRWSTEAFF. The CDR3 DNA reads as TGTGCCAGCAGCTTAGGAGGGCGGCGGTGGAGCACTGAAGCTTTCTTT.

This clonotype was detected only a few times. The chain has TRBV24-1 and TRBJ2-3; TRBD2 matches at 9 bases. After removal of 8 bases from V and 4 bases from J, the junction contained 12 bases not matched to a gene. CDR1 and CDR2 (germline): KGHDR, SFDVKD. This CDR3 has 16 amino acids. This chain's CDR3 is CATTLAGGRAADTQYF. The CDR3 DNA follows: TGTGCCACCACCCTAGCAGGCGGGAGGGCTGCAGATACGCAGTATTTT.

This clonotype has only a few counts. The chain carries TRBV6-5 and TRBJ1-5; D is ambiguous. This CDR3 is 13 amino acids long. V lost 2 bases and J lost 5, with 7 bases in between. The germline V gene encodes CDR1 MNHEY and CDR2 SVGAGI. Here the CDR3 DNA reads TGTGCCAGCAGTTACACCGAATATCAGCCCCAGCATTTT. This gives the protein CASSYTEYQPQHF.

The chain joins TRBV10-1 to TRBJ2-7; maybe TRBD2 (5 bases). CDR3 size: 13 residues. In germline, CDR1 is WNHNN, CDR2 SYGVQD (reference sequence). The V end was cut by 2 bases, the J end by 6 bases, with 11 bases between. CDR3 DNA: TGCGCCAGCAGTGAGACTAGGAGGCCCGAGCAGTACTTC. Protein: CASSETRRPEQYF.

There are many counts of this clonotype. This chain joins TRBV20-1 and TRBJ2-3; 9 nucleotides match TRBD2. V dropped 4 bases and J dropped 0; count of bases not matched to a gene: 11. The CDR3 loop spans 17 amino acids. Germline CDR1 DFQATT, CDR2 SNEGSKA (reference sequence). This CDR3 is CSATGVLTSGSTDTQYF. CDR3 DNA sequence: TGCAGTGCTACGGGGGTTCTAACTAGCGGGAGCACAGATACGCAGTATTTT.

Ten or more counts support this clonotype. V usage is TRBV24-1 and J usage is TRBJ2-2; D remains ambiguous. This CDR3 has 14 residues. Germline V lookup: CDR1 KGHDR, CDR2 SFDVKD. V was trimmed by 2 bases and J by 1 base, leaving 4 bases between them. CDR3 sequence: CATSDWENTGELFF. The CDR3 DNA follows: TGTGCCACCAGTGATTGGGAGAACACCGGGGAGCTGTTTTTT.

DNA of the CDR3: TGTGCCAGCAGCGTGACAGGGGACCCCTACGAGCAGTACTTC. Translation: CASSVTGDPYEQYF. J is TRBJ2-7 and V is TRBV9; TRBD1 matches 8 bases. The CDR3 is 14 residues long. The germline V gene has CDR1 SGDLS and CDR2 YYNGEE. The V and J ends lost 2 bases and 2 bases, in that order; junction bases with no gene match: 3.

This clonotype was picked up a small number of times. The chain carries TRBV5-1 and TRBJ2-7; either TRBD1 or TRBD2 may supply D (7 bases each). Germline V CDR1 and CDR2: SGHRS, YFSETQ. V was pared by 0 bases and J by 5 bases, with 18 bases between. The CDR3 has 16 amino acids. The CDR3 reads CASSLAKGRGGNEQYV. CDR3 DNA sequence: TGCGCCAGCAGCTTGGCCAAGGGCAGGGGGGGAAACGAGCAGTACGTC.

This clonotype has more than one count but fewer than ten. The chain carries TRBV10-3 and TRBJ1-3, with 7 bases fitting TRBD1. This CDR3 region has 14 residues. Germline values: CDR1 ENHRY, CDR2 SYGVKD. With 7 bases clipped from V and 2 bases from J, the junction kept 5 bases outside the gene matches. CDR3 region: CAIKGTVPGNTIYF. CDR3 sequence (DNA): TGTGCCATCAAGGGGACAGTTCCTGGAAACACCATATATTTT.

Many counts were recorded for this clonotype. The V call is TRBV12-3 or TRBV12-4, the J call TRBJ2-4; a possible D gene is TRBD2 (5 bases). The CDR3 totals 15 residues. V was clipped by 6 bases and J by 4 bases, with 16 bases between them. The CDR3 DNA reads TGTGCCAGCAGATCCTTTCGGGAAACAAAAAACATTCAGTACTTC. Amino acids: CASRSFRETKNIQYF.

As to this clonotype: A much larger clone lies one base from this, so it may be a read error. The rearrangement links TRBV11-1 to TRBJ2-2; 10 bases line up with TRBD1. The CDR3 length is 15 residues. Germline V gives CDR1 SGHAT, CDR2 FQDESV (reference sequence). In DNA form, the CDR3 reads TGTGCCAGCAGCTTAGGGGACAGGGGAACCGGGGAGATGTTTTTT. Translating gives CASSLGDRGTGEMFF.

The chain links TRBV24-1 to TRBJ2-1; 11 positions agree with TRBD2. J was trimmed by 3 bases and V by 5 bases; bases with no gene match: 5. Per the germline V gene, CDR1 is KGHDR and CDR2 is SFDVKD. The CDR3 contains 16 residues. The CDR3 nucleotides read TGTGCCACCAGTGGACTAGCGGGGCGGGACTACAATGAGCAGTTCTTC. This sequence encodes CATSGLAGRDYNEQFF.

The genes are TRBV4-1 and TRBJ2-4; D is possibly TRBD1 (8 bases). Per the germline V gene, CDR1 is MGHRA and CDR2 is YSYEKL. This CDR3 has 17 residues. The germline V and J ends were trimmed by 0 bases and 4 bases, with 16 bases remaining between them. CDR3: CASSQETGGGRKNIQYF. As DNA, the CDR3 is TGCGCCAGCAGCCAAGAAACAGGGGGGGGCCGAAAAAACATTCAGTACTTC.

This clonotype came up many times. The chain employs TRBV29-1 and TRBJ2-1; D is ambiguous. Trimming stripped 4 bases from V and 4 bases from J, with 14 bases between. Germline CDR1 reads SQVTM; CDR2 reads ANQGSEA. The CDR3 is made up of 14 amino acids. The CDR3 reads CSVVSTIRYNEQFF. CDR3 sequence (DNA): TGCAGCGTTGTTAGCACAATACGATACAATGAGCAGTTCTTC.

This clonotype was observed many times. The chain couples TRBV5-1 to TRBJ2-7, with 11 bases matching TRBD2. The CDR3 loop spans 13 amino acids. V dropped 5 bases and J dropped 3; count of bases not matched to a gene: 1. Germline V CDR1 and CDR2: SGHRS, YFSETQ. The CDR3 DNA follows: TGCGCCAGCAGTACTAGCGGGAGCTACGAGCAGTACTTC. Encoded protein: CASSTSGSYEQYF.

The table lists this clonotype with many counts. The chain uses TRBV5-1 and TRBJ2-7; TRBD2 matches at 8 bases. The CDR3 is 13 amino acids. The V and J ends lost 0 bases and 6 bases, in that order; junction bases with no gene match: 2. Germline CDR1 SGHRS, CDR2 YFSETQ. The CDR3 spells CASSLGAGVEQYF. CDR3 in DNA: TGCGCCAGCAGCTTGGGAGCGGGAGTCGAGCAGTACTTC.

This clonotype was seen repeatedly, ten times or more. The chain recombines TRBV30 with TRBJ2-3; TRBD2 matches 12 bases. Germline lookup yields CDR1 GTSNPN and CDR2 SVGIG (reference sequence). The CDR3 length is 14 residues. The trim removed 1 base at V and 4 bases at J, leaving 0 bases unmatched. The CDR3 sequence is CAWSGTSGADTQYF. The DNA of the CDR3 is TGTGCCTGGAGTGGGACTAGCGGGGCAGATACGCAGTATTTT.

In this sample, this clonotype turned up a few times. CDR3 DNA: TGTGCCAGCAGCGTAGGGGGGACTAGCGTTTTAAATGAGCAGTTCTTC. Its protein product is CASSVGGTSVLNEQFF. The chain couples TRBV9 to TRBJ2-1; 10 bases map to TRBD2. Losses at the gene ends were 0 bases for V and 7 bases for J; bases not matched to a gene: 7. This CDR3 has 16 amino acids. Germline-derived CDR1 and CDR2 are SGDLS and YYNGEE.

The CDR3 nucleotides read TGCAGCGTTGACCACCAGACGGGGAGGACTTACGAGCAGTACTTC. Protein: CSVDHQTGRTYEQYF. The V and J genes are TRBV29-1 and TRBJ2-7; D perhaps matches TRBD2 (6 bases). V lost 3 bases and J 4 bases, leaving 19 bases between the germline ends. There are 15 residues in the CDR3. The germline V gene has CDR1 SQVTM and CDR2 ANQGSEA.

This clonotype was seen only a few times. The V and J genes are TRBV27 and TRBJ1-1; D not certain. The CDR3 is made up of 12 amino acids. CDR1 is MNHEY, CDR2 SMNVEV, per germline (reference sequence). V was cut by 5 bases and J by 5 bases, with 9 bases left in between. This CDR3 reads CASSAWATEAFF. For the CDR3, the DNA is TGTGCCAGCAGTGCATGGGCGACTGAAGCTTTCTTT.

Comments on this clonotype: The junction departs from germline at one end; a sequencing error may be responsible. This chain uses TRBV4-1 with TRBJ2-1; 8 bases line up with TRBD1. This CDR3 contains 19 residues. The V gene's germline CDR1 is MGHRA and CDR2 YSYEKL. The CDR3 nucleotides read TGCGCCAGCAGCCAAGACGGGACAGGAATAGACTTTTTTTACAATGACCAGTTCTTC. Translating it yields CASSQDGTGIDFFYNDQFF.

V and J are TRBV12-3 or TRBV12-4 and TRBJ2-6, with D possibly matching TRBD1 (8 bases). The CDR3 is 17 residues long. V dropped 7 bases and J dropped 1 base, with 17 bases sitting between them. CDR3 coding DNA: TGTGCCAGCATTTCTTACAGGGGGGGGTCTGGGGCCAACGTCCTGACTTTC. Protein product: CASISYRGGSGANVLTF.

This clonotype was detected a few times. The chain links TRBV6-5 to TRBJ2-7; either TRBD1 or TRBD2 may fit D (5 bases each). This CDR3 is 15 amino acids long. Germline CDR1 is MNHEY and CDR2 is SVGAGI. The ends were cut back, 5 bases at V and 1 base at J, with 15 bases in the middle. CDR3 residues: CASSGDAARSYEQYF. The CDR3 DNA is TGTGCCAGCAGTGGGGACGCCGCGCGGTCCTACGAGCAGTACTTC.

This clonotype was observed many times. The J gene is TRBJ2-7, the V gene TRBV5-1; D may be TRBD2 (6 bases). Per the germline V gene, CDR1 is SGHRS and CDR2 is YFSETQ. V shed 2 bases and J shed 9 bases, with 12 bases lying between them. The CDR3 is 12 residues long. CDR3 protein: CASSFAGSAQYF. In DNA form, the CDR3 reads TGCGCCAGCAGCTTCGCGGGGTCGGCGCAGTACTTC.